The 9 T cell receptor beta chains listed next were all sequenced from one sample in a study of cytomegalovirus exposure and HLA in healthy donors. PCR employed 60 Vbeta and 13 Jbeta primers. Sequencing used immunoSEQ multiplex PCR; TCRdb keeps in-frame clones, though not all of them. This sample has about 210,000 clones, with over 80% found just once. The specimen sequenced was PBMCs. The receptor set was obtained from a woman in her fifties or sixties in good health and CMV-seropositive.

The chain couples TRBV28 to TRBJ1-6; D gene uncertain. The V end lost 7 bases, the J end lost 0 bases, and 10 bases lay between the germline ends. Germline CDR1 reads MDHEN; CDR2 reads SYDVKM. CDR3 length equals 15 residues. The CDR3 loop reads CASIDGSSYNSPLHF. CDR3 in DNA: TGTGCCAGCATTGACGGGAGCTCCTATAATTCACCCCTCCACTTT.

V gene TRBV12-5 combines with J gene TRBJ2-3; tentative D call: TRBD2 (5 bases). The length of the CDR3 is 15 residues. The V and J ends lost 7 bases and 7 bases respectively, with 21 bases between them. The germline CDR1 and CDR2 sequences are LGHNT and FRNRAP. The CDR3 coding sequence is TGTGCTAGTGCCCCTGGACTGGTGGAACGAAATACGCAGTATTTT. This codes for CASAPGLVERNTQYF.

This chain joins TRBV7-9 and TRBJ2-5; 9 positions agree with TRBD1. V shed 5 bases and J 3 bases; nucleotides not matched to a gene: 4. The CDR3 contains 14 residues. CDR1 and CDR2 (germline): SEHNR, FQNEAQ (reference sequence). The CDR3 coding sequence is TGTGCCAGCAGCCTCACAGGGGGCGAAGAGACCCAGTACTTC. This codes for CASSLTGGEETQYF.

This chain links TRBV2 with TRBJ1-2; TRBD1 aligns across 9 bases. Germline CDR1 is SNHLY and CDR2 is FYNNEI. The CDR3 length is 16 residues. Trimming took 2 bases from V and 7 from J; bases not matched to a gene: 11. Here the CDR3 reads CASSESRGQGGTGYTF. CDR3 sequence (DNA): TGTGCCAGCAGTGAATCTAGGGGACAGGGCGGTACTGGCTACACCTTC.

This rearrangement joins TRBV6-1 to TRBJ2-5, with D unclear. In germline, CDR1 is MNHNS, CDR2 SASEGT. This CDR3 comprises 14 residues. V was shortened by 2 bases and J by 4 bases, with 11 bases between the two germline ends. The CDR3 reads CASSEMVGPETQYF. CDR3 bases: TGTGCCAGCAGTGAAATGGTGGGCCCAGAGACCCAGTACTTC.

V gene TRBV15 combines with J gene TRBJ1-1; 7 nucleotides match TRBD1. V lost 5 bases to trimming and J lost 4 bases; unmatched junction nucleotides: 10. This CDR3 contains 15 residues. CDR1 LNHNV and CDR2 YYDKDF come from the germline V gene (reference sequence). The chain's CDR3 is CATSSRTGVGTEAFF. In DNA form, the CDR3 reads TGTGCCACCAGCTCACGAACAGGGGTGGGCACTGAAGCTTTCTTT.

CDR3 sequence reads: CASSLQGWGYTF. DNA of the CDR3: TGTGCCAGTAGCCTACAGGGATGGGGCTACACCTTC. The J gene is TRBJ1-2, the V gene TRBV19; D may be TRBD1 (6 bases). The CDR3 length is 12 residues. Per germline, CDR1 LNHDA and CDR2 SQIVND (reference sequence). V was pared by 6 bases and J by 8 bases, with 13 bases between.

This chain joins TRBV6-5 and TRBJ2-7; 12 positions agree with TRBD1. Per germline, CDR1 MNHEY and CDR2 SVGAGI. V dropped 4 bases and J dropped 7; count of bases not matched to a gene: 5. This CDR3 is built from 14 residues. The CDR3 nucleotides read TGTGCCAGCAGTTGGGGACAGGGGGCTTTTGAGCAGTACTTC. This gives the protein CASSWGQGAFEQYF.

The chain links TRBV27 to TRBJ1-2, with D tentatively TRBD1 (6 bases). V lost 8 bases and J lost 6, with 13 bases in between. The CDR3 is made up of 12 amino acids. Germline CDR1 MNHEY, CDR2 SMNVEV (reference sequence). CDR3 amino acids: CASGGGPNGYTF. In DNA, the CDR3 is TGTGCCAGCGGGGGGGGGCCCAATGGCTACACCTTC.